The following is a T cell receptor (beta chain) sequence with its context. The sample originates from a study of technical replicates of blood from a handful of donors. Using immunoSEQ multiplex PCR, the repertoire was profiled, and TCRdb retains in-frame clones only, with some absent. The data show about 88,000 clones, approximately 94% seen once. The specimen sequenced was T cells isolated from PBMCs. This clonotype originated in a human donor in good health.

CDR3 sequence reads: CASSLEAGSSYEQYF. CDR3 nucleotide sequence: TGTGCCAGCAGCTTAGAGGCCGGGAGCTCCTACGAGCAGTACTTC. The V call is TRBV7-2, the J call TRBJ2-7, with a weak D call TRBD2 (6 bases). The V end was cut by 1 base, the J end by 0 bases, with 10 bases between. Germline CDR1 SGHTA, CDR2 FQGNSA. CDR3 length: 15 amino acids. Complete variable domain (other parts from reference TRBV7-2 and TRBJ2-7): GAGVSQSPSNKVTEKGKDVELRCDPISGHTALYWYRQSLGQGLEFLIYFQGNSAPDKSGLPSDRFSAERTGGSVSTLTIQRTQQEDSAVYLCASSLEAGSSYEQYFGPGTRLTVT.